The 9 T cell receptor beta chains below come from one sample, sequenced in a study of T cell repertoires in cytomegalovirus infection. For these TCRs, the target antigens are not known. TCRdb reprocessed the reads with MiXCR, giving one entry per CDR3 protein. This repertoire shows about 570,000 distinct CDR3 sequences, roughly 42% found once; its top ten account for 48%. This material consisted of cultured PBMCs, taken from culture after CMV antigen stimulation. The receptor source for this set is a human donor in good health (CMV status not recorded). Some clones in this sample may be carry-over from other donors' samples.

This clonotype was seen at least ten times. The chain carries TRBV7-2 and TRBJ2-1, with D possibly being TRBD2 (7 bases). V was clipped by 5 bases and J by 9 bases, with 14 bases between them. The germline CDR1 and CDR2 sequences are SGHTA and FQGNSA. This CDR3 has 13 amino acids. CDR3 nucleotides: TGTGCCAGCAGCCAAAGGGGGGGGGGTGAGCAGTTCTTC. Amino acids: CASSQRGGGEQFF.

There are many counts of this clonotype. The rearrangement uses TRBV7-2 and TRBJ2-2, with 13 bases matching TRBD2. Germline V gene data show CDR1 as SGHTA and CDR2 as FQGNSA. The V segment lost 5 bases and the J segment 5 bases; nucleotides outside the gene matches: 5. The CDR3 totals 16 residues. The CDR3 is CASSAGLAGVTGELFF. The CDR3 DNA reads TGTGCCAGCAGCGCAGGACTAGCGGGAGTGACCGGGGAGCTGTTTTTT.

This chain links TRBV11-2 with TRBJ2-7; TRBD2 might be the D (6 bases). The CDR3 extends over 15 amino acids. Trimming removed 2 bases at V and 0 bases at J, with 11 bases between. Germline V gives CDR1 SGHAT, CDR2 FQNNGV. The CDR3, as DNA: TGTGCCAGCAGCTTAAGAGCGGGTTCCTCCTACGAGCAGTACTTC. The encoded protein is CASSLRAGSSYEQYF.

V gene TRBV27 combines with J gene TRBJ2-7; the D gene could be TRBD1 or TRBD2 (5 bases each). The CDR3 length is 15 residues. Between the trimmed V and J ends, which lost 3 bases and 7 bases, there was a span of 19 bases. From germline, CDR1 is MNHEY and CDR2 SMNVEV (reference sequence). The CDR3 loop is CASSFVRGTVGEQYF. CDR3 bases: TGTGCCAGCAGTTTCGTAAGAGGGACCGTGGGGGAGCAGTACTTC.

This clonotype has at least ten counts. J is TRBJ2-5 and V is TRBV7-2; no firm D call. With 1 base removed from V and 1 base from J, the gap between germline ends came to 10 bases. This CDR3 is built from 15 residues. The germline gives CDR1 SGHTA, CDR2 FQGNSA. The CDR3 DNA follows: TGTGCCAGCAGCTTAGTAGGCAGACTCCAAGAGACCCAGTACTTC. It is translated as CASSLVGRLQETQYF. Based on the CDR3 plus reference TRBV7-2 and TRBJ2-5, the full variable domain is GAGVSQSPSNKVTEKGKDVELRCDPISGHTALYWYRQSLGQGLEFLIYFQGNSAPDKSGLPSDRFSAERTGGSVSTLTIQRTQQEDSAVYLCASSLVGRLQETQYFGPGTRLLVL.

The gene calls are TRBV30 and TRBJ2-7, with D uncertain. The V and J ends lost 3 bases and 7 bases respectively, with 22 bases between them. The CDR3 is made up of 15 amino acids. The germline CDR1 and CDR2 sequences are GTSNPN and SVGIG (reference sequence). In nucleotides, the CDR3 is TGTGCCTGGAGGGCGGTAACCTGGTCTGGGGTAGAGCAGTACTTC. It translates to CAWRAVTWSGVEQYF. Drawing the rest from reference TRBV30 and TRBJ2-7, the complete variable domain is SQTIHQWPATLVQPVGSPLSLECTVEGTSNPNLYWYRQAAGRGLQLLFYSVGIGQISSEVPQNLSASRPQDRQFILSSKKLLLSDSGFYLCAWRAVTWSGVEQYFGPGTRLTVT.

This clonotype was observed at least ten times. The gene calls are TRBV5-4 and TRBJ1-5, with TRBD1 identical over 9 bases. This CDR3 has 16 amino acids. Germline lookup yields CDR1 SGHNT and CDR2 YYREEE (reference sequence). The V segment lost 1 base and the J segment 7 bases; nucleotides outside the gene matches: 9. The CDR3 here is CASSLMGQGGSQPQHF. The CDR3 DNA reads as TGTGCCAGCAGCTTGATGGGACAGGGCGGCTCCCAGCCCCAGCATTTT.

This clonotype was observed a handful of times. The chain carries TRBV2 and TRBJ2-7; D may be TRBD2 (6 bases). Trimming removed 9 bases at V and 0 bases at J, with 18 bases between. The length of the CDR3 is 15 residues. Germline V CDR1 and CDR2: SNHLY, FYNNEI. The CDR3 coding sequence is TGTGCCAGTACTAGCTGGGGCGGGACCTCCTACGAGCAGTACTTC. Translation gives CASTSWGGTSYEQYF. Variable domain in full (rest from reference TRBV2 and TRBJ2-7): EPEVTQTPSHQVTQMGQEVILRCVPISNHLYFYWYRQILGQKVEFLVSFYNNEISEKSEIFDDQFSVERPDGSNFTLKIRSTKLEDSAMYFCASTSWGGTSYEQYFGPGTRLTVT.

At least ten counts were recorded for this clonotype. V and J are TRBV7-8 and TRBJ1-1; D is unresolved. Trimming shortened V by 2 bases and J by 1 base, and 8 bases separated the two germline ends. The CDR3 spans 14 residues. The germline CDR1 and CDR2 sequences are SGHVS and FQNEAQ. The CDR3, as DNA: TGTGCCAGCAGCTTATTGATCAAGAACACTGAAGCTTTCTTT. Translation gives CASSLLIKNTEAFF.